The clone carrying this T cell receptor beta chain came up once. Its antigen is not known. These data belong to a study of cytomegalovirus exposure and HLA in healthy donors. Overall study findings and caveats: The authors enumerated over 150 TCR beta chains as linked to cytomegalovirus.

Germline V gene lookup returns CDR1 ENHRY and CDR2 SYGVKD. The CDR3 has 16 amino acids. Trimming cost V 6 bases and J 3 bases, with 21 bases left between them. Generated by immunoSEQ multiplex PCR, the TCRdb table keeps only in-frame clones and is missing some. This table holds over 150,000 clones, about 79% found once. The clonotype was recovered from a woman aged 25 to 39 in good health and CMV-seropositive. Material: PBMCs. V is TRBV10-3 and J is TRBJ2-7; tentative D call: TRBD1 (6 bases). This chain's CDR3 is CAISTRGTVGGYEQYF. The CDR3 nucleotides read TGTGCCATCAGCACAAGGGGGACCGTCGGAGGCTACGAGCAGTACTTC.